One and the same sample provided the 20 T cell receptor beta chains below, sequenced in a study of regulatory T cells in long-lasting Graves disease. TCR beta libraries were built with iRepertoire HTBI primers and Arm-PCR of CDR3 regions. TCRdb redid the calling of the multiplex PCR reads with MiXCR, one entry per CDR3 protein. The profile shows roughly 500,000 distinct CDR3 sequences, 11% to 15% of them singletons. Stated time point: newly diagnosed GD, antithyroid drugs for less than 3 months. PBMC RNA served as the TCR library source. This sample was also put to use in a study of T cells in Graves' hyperthyroidism and ophthalmopathy.

Source: peripheral blood mononuclear cells (PBMCs), taken at new diagnosis, from a patient treated with antithyroid drugs. The receptors were gathered from a woman in her forties or fifties with Graves disease.

The genes are TRBV20-1 and TRBJ2-3, with TRBD2 as a possible D gene (5 bases). The germline CDR1 and CDR2 sequences are DFQATT and SNEGSKA (reference sequence). The germline V and J ends were trimmed by 6 bases and 2 bases, with 15 bases remaining between them. This CDR3 region has 14 residues. The CDR3 sequence is CSAEDSLLTDTQYF. CDR3 coding DNA: TGCAGTGCCGAGGACTCGCTCCTCACAGATACGCAGTATTTT.

This chain links TRBV19 with TRBJ2-7, with D uncertain. CDR1 and CDR2 from the germline V gene are LNHDA and SQIVND (reference sequence). CDR3 size: 15 residues. The germline V and J ends were trimmed by 0 bases and 2 bases, with 11 bases remaining between them. The CDR3 sequence is CASSIDLVRTYEQYF. In DNA form, the CDR3 reads TGTGCCAGTAGTATAGATCTGGTCAGAACCTACGAGCAGTACTTC.

This clonotype was seen ten or more times. The rearrangement uses TRBV7-9 and TRBJ1-4, with no clear D. This CDR3 spans 14 amino acids. Between the trimmed V and J ends, which lost 3 bases and 0 bases, there was a span of 5 bases. The germline CDR1 and CDR2 sequences are SEHNR and FQNEAQ (reference sequence). This CDR3 reads CASSLGTTNEKLFF. In nucleotides, the CDR3 is TGTGCCAGCAGCTTGGGAACAACTAATGAAAAACTGTTTTTT.

This clonotype was counted between two and nine times. A much more abundant neighbour one base away suggests this may be a read error. The chain joins TRBV18 to TRBJ2-1; TRBD1 is a possible D gene (5 bases). The CDR3 has 14 amino acids. V shed 6 bases and J shed 6 bases, with 15 bases lying between them. The germline gives CDR1 KGHSH, CDR2 LQKENI. In DNA form, the CDR3 reads TGTGCCAGCTCTAGGGGATTCGACCTCAATGAGCAGTTCTTC. Translation gives CASSRGFDLNEQFF. Based on the CDR3 plus reference TRBV18 and TRBJ2-1, the full variable domain is NAGVMQNPRHLVRRRGQEARLRCSPMKGHSHVYWYRQLPEEGLKFMVYLQKENIIDESGMPKERFSAEFPKEGPSILRIQQVVRGDSAAYFCASSRGFDLNEQFFGPGTRLTVL.

V and J are TRBV20-1 and TRBJ2-7; 8 bases match TRBD2. CDR1 and CDR2 from the germline V gene are DFQATT and SNEGSKA (reference sequence). There are 14 residues in the CDR3. The trim removed 6 bases at V and 4 bases at J, leaving 11 bases unmatched. The CDR3 region is CSARGAGVGYEQYF. In DNA form, the CDR3 reads TGCAGTGCCCGAGGAGCGGGAGTAGGATACGAGCAGTACTTC.

This clonotype appeared many times. V is TRBV11-2 and J is TRBJ2-1; 12 bases line up with TRBD2. This CDR3 is built from 15 residues. Trimming at V came to 5 bases and at J to 2 bases, leaving 1 base not matched to a gene. Germline V gene data show CDR1 as SGHAT and CDR2 as FQNNGV. CDR3 bases: TGTGCCAGCAGCCGACTAGCGGGGGCCTACAATGAGCAGTTCTTC. It is translated as CASSRLAGAYNEQFF.

The table lists this clonotype with many counts. The rearrangement links TRBV6-1 to TRBJ2-2; 12 positions match TRBD2. The CDR3 has 16 amino acids. Germline values: CDR1 MNHNS, CDR2 SASEGT. The J segment lost 5 bases and the V segment lost 7 bases, leaving 8 bases of the junction unmatched. The chain's CDR3 is CASIPLAGGGTGELFF. The CDR3 nucleotides are TGTGCCAGCATTCCACTAGCGGGAGGCGGAACCGGGGAGCTGTTTTTT.

At least ten counts were recorded for this clonotype. J is TRBJ2-7 and V is TRBV27; the match to TRBD2 covers 11 bases. The CDR3 has 17 amino acids. With V trimmed by 5 bases and J by 2 bases, 11 bases remained unmatched. Germline CDR1 MNHEY, CDR2 SMNVEV (reference sequence). The CDR3 protein is CASSPHGLAGDTYEQYF. As DNA, the CDR3 is TGTGCCAGCAGTCCACACGGACTAGCGGGCGATACCTACGAGCAGTACTTC.

This rearrangement joins TRBV7-9 to TRBJ1-2; 9 positions agree with TRBD1. CDR3 length equals 14 residues. V lost 2 bases to trimming and J lost 7 bases; unmatched junction nucleotides: 5. Germline V CDR1 and CDR2: SEHNR, FQNEAQ (reference sequence). CDR3 region: CASSLKQGALGYTF. DNA for the CDR3: TGTGCCAGCAGCTTAAAACAGGGGGCGCTTGGCTACACCTTC.

This clonotype was observed many times. The rearrangement joins TRBV28 to TRBJ1-1; no reliable D call. This CDR3 spans 11 amino acids. CDR1 and CDR2 from the germline V gene are MDHEN and SYDVKM. Trimming stripped 4 bases from V and 13 bases from J, with 13 bases between. The DNA for the CDR3 is TGTGCCAGCAGTTCGGACCTCGGGGTTTTCTTT. Protein: CASSSDLGVFF.

This clonotype was recorded at least ten times. V is TRBV30 and J is TRBJ2-1, with D tentatively TRBD1 or TRBD2 (5 bases each). The CDR3 runs 15 residues. The germline V gene has CDR1 GTSNPN and CDR2 SVGIG (reference sequence). Trimming shortened V by 2 bases and J by 7 bases, and 18 bases separated the two germline ends. The CDR3 reads CAWSTPGTWGNEQFF. DNA of the CDR3: TGTGCCTGGAGTACCCCCGGGACGTGGGGAAATGAGCAGTTCTTC.

Ten or more counts support this clonotype. The chain recombines TRBV20-1 with TRBJ2-7; D may be TRBD2 (5 bases). Germline V gene data show CDR1 as DFQATT and CDR2 as SNEGSKA (reference sequence). This CDR3 is 15 amino acids long. Trimming removed 5 bases from V and 1 base from J, with 18 bases in between. CDR3 nucleotides: TGCAGTGCTCCGTCGGCGGGCTATGATTCCTACGAGCAGTACTTC. Translation gives CSAPSAGYDSYEQYF.

This clonotype has ten or more counts. This chain uses TRBV30 with TRBJ1-2; D remains ambiguous. The CDR3 is 12 amino acids. The ends were cut back, 3 bases at V and 5 bases at J, with 10 bases in the middle. Germline-derived CDR1 and CDR2 are GTSNPN and SVGIG (reference sequence). The CDR3 sequence: CAWRDGGYGYTF. The CDR3 DNA is TGTGCCTGGAGAGACGGAGGGTATGGCTACACCTTC.

V is TRBV30 and J is TRBJ1-6; possibly TRBD1 for D (6 bases). The CDR3 totals 14 residues. CDR1 is GTSNPN and CDR2 is SVGIG in the germline V gene (reference sequence). V lost 2 bases and J 19 bases, leaving 24 bases between the germline ends. The CDR3 sequence: CAWSSNTDRRRIHF. The CDR3, as DNA: TGTGCCTGGAGTTCCAACACCGACAGGAGAAGGATTCACTTT. Together with reference TRBV30 and TRBJ1-6, the CDR3 gives the full variable domain: SQTIHQWPATLVQPVGSPLSLECTVEGTSNPNLYWYRQAAGRGLQLLFYSVGIGQISSEVPQNLSASRPQDRQFILSSKKLLLSDSGFYLCAWSSNTDRRRIHFGNGTRLTVT.

At least ten counts were recorded for this clonotype. V and J are TRBV2 and TRBJ1-2, with D maybe TRBD1 (5 bases). The CDR3 is 17 residues long. Trimming stripped 7 bases from V and 3 bases from J, with 24 bases between. Germline lookup yields CDR1 SNHLY and CDR2 FYNNEI. CDR3 nucleotide sequence: TGTGCCAGCATACTCCGGGACGATCCCGGCGCCGACTATGGCTACACCTTC. Translated, it gives CASILRDDPGADYGYTF. The entire variable domain, with the rest obtained from reference TRBV2 and TRBJ1-2, is as follows: EPEVTQTPSHQVTQMGQEVILRCVPISNHLYFYWYRQILGQKVEFLVSFYNNEISEKSEIFDDQFSVERPDGSNFTLKIRSTKLEDSAMYFCASILRDDPGADYGYTFGSGTRLTVV.

This clonotype was seen many times. The rearrangement uses TRBV2 and TRBJ2-1; no reliable D call. This CDR3 is 23 amino acids long. Trimming left V 5 bases short and J 7 bases short, with 42 bases between. In germline, CDR1 is SNHLY, CDR2 FYNNEI. CDR3 bases: TGTGCCAGCAGTACAAACTCACCAAGCGATCCCACACCCTCGATGGAGTTAGGTAATGAGCAGTTCTTC. This translates into CASSTNSPSDPTPSMELGNEQFF.

The gene calls are TRBV9 and TRBJ1-6; TRBD1 might be the D (6 bases). V gave up 3 bases and J gave up 5 bases, with 6 bases separating them. CDR3 length: 13 residues. CDR1 is SGDLS and CDR2 is YYNGEE in the germline V gene. The CDR3 protein is CASSAGDNSPLHF. CDR3 nucleotide sequence: TGTGCCAGCAGCGCAGGGGATAATTCACCCCTCCACTTT.

This clonotype has a count of ten or more. V gene TRBV2 combines with J gene TRBJ2-7; the D gene is possibly TRBD2 (6 bases). V gave up 6 bases and J gave up 3 bases, with 18 bases separating them. The length of the CDR3 is 15 residues. CDR1 SNHLY and CDR2 FYNNEI come from the germline V gene. CDR3 amino acids: CASSPPRLGGYEQYF. The CDR3 DNA reads as TGTGCCAGCAGCCCCCCGCGGCTGGGGGGCTACGAGCAGTACTTC.

This clonotype was observed at least ten times. The gene calls are TRBV11-2 and TRBJ2-7; 7 bases are a match to TRBD1. The J segment lost 4 bases and the V segment lost 0 bases, leaving 9 bases of the junction unmatched. The CDR3 covers 16 residues. CDR1 is SGHAT, CDR2 FQNNGV, per germline. CDR3 residues: CASSLDPRTGKYEQYF. DNA of the CDR3: TGTGCCAGCAGCTTAGATCCCAGGACAGGAAAATACGAGCAGTACTTC.

This clonotype was seen repeatedly, ten times or more. The gene calls are TRBV5-1 and TRBJ2-3; TRBD2 matches 10 bases. The V gene's germline CDR1 is SGHRS and CDR2 YFSETQ. V gave up 6 bases and J gave up 0 bases; unmatched junction bases: 10. This CDR3 contains 17 residues. The CDR3 DNA is TGCGCCAGCACCCGGACTAGCGGTTACTCTAGCACAGATACGCAGTATTTT. Residues: CASTRTSGYSSTDTQYF.